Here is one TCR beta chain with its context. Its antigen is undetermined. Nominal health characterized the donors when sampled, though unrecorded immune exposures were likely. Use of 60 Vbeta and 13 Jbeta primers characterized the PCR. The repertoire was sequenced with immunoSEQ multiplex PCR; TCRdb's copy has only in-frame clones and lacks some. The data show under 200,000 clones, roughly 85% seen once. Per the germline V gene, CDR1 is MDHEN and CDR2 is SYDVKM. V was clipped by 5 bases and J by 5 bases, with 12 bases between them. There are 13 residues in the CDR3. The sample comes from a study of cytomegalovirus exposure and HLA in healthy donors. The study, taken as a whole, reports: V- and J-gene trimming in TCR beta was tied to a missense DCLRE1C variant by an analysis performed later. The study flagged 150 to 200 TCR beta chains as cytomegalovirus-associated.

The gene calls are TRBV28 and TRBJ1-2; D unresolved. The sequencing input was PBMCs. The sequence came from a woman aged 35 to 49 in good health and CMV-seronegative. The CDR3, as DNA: TGTGCCAGCAGTCCAGTCCAGTCATATGGCTACACCTTC. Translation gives CASSPVQSYGYTF.